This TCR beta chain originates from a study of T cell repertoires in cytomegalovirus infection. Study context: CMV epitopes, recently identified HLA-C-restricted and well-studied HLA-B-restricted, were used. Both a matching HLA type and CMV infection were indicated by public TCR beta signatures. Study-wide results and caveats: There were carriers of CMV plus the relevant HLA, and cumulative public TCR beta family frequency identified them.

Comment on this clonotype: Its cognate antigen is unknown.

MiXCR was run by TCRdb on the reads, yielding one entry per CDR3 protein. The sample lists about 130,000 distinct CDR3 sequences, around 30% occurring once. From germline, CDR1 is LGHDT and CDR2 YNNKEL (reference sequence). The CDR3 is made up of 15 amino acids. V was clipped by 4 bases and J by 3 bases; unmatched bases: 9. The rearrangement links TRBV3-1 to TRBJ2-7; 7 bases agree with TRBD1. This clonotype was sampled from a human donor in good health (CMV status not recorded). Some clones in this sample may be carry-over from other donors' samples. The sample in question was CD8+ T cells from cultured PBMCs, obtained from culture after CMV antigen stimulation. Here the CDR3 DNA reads TGTGCCAGCAGCCGGAGGACAGGTTCCCTCTACGAGCAGTACTTC. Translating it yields CASSRRTGSLYEQYF.